Sequencing of this TCR beta chain was carried out in a study of identifying expanded T cells in peripheral blood. The germline gives CDR1 SNHLY, CDR2 FYNNEI. V shed 4 bases and J shed 4 bases, with 11 bases lying between them. The CDR3 extends over 14 amino acids. Collection occurred without any documented infections or immune events in donors. Sequenced by immunoSEQ multiplex PCR; TCRdb stores in-frame clones only, minus some. The repertoire consists of 50,000 to 75,000 clones, with about 90% occurring once and the leading ten covering around 4.6%. Study outcomes and limitations: Variance in clone template counts between approximately two-week samples significantly increased with total template count across all healthy donors. Differentially abundant clones: around 1.2 between replicates, about 16 at around 14 days, approximately 19 at four.

Concerning this clone: Its antigen remains unknown.

The sample consisted of blood. The TCR originated in a person aged 18 to 69 in good health. The rearrangement links TRBV2 to TRBJ1-3, with D maybe TRBD1 (6 bases). CDR3 region: CASSGRGLGNTIYF. The CDR3 bases are TGTGCCAGCAGTGGGCGGGGGCTAGGAAACACCATATATTTT.